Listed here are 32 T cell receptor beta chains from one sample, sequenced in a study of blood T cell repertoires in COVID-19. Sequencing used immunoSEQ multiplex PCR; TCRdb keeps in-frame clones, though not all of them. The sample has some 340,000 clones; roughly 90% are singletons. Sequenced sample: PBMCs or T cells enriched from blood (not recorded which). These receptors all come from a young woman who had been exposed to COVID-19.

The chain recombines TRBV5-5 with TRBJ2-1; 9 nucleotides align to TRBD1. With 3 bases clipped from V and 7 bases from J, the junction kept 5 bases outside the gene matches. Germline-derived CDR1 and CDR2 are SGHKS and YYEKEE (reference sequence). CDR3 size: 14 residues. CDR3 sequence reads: CASSYGTGNNEQFF. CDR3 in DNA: TGTGCCAGCAGCTACGGGACAGGGAATAATGAGCAGTTCTTC.

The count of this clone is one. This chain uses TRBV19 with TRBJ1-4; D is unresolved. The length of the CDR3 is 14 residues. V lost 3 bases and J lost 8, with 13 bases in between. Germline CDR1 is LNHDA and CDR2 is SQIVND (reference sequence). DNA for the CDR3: TGTGCCAGTAGTATCCAAACCGCGGGGGAAAAACTGTTTTTT. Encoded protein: CASSIQTAGEKLFF.

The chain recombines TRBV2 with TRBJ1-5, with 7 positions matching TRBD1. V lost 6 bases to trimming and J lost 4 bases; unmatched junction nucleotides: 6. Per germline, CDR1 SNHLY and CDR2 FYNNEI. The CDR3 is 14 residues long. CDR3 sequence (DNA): TGTGCCAGCAGCGCGGGACAGATTAATCAGCCCCAGCATTTT. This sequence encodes CASSAGQINQPQHF.

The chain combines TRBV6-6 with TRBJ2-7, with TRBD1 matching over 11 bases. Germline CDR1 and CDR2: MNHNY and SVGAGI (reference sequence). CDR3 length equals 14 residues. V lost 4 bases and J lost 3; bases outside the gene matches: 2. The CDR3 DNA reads TGTGCCAGCAGTTCCGGGACAGGGGGCTACGAGCAGTACTTC. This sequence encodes CASSSGTGGYEQYF.

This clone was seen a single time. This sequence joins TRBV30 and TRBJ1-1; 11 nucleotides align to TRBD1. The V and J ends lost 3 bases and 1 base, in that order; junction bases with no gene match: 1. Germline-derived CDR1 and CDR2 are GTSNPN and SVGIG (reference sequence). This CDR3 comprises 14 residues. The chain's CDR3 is CAWSGQGANTEAFF. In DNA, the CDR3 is TGTGCCTGGAGCGGACAGGGGGCGAACACTGAAGCTTTCTTT.

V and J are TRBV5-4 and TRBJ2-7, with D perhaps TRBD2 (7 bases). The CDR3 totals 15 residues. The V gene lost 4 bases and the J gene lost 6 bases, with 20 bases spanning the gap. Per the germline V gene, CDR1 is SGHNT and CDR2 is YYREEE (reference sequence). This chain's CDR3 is CASSVGGTLSSEQYF. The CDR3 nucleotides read TGTGCCAGCAGCGTCGGGGGGACATTAAGTTCCGAGCAGTACTTC.

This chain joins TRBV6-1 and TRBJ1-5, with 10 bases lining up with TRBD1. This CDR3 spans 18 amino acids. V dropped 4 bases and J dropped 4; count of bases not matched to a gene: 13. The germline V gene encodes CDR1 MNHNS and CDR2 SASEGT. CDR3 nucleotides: TGTGCCAGCAGTGTAAGTAGAGGTGGGACAGGGGAAAATCAGCCCCAGCATTTT. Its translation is CASSVSRGGTGENQPQHF.

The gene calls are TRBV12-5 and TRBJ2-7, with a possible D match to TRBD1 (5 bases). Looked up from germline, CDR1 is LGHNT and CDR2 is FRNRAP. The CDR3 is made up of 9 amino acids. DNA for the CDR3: TGTGCTAGTGGTTCACAGGCCCCGGTT. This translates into CASGSQAPV.

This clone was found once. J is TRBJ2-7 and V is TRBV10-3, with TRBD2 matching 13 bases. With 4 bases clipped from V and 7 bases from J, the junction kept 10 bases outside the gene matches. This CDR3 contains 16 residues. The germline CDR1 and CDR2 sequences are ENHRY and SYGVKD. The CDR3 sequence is CAISAYALAGGREQYF. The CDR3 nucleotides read TGTGCCATCAGTGCCTACGCACTAGCGGGGGGGCGGGAGCAGTACTTC.

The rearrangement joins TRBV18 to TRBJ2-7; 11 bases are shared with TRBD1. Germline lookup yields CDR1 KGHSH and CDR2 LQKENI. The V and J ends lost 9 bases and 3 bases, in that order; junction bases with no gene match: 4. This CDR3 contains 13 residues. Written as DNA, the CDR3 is TGTGCCAGTTGGGGACAGGGGGTCTACGAGCAGTACTTC. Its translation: CASWGQGVYEQYF.

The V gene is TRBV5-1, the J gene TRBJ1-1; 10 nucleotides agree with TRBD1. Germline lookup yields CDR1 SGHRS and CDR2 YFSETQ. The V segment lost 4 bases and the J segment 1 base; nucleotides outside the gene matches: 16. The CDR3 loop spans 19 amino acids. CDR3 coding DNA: TGCGCCAGCAGCCTGCTTGGCTACCGGGACAGGGGAAAGAACACTGAAGCTTTCTTT. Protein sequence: CASSLLGYRDRGKNTEAFF.

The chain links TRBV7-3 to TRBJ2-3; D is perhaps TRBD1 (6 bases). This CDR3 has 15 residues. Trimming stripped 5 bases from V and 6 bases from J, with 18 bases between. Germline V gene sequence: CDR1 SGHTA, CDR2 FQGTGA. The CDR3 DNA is TGTGCCAGCAGCATCACAGGGTACCCTATGGATACGCAGTATTTT. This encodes CASSITGYPMDTQYF.

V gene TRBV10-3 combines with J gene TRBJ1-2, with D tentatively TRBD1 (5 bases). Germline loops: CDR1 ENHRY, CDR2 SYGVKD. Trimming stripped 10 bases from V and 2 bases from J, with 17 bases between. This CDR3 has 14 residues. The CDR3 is CASGVQGLNYGYTF. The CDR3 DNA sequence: TGTGCCAGCGGTGTTCAGGGACTGAACTATGGCTACACCTTC.

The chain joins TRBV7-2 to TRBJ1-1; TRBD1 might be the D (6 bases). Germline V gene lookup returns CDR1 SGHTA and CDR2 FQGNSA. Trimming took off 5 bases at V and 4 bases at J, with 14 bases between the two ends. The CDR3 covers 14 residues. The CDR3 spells CASSLQGLSTEAFF. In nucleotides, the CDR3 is TGTGCCAGCAGCCTGCAGGGGTTGTCCACTGAAGCTTTCTTT. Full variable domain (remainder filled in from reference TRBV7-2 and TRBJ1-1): GAGVSQSPSNKVTEKGKDVELRCDPISGHTALYWYRQSLGQGLEFLIYFQGNSAPDKSGLPSDRFSAERTGGSVSTLTIQRTQQEDSAVYLCASSLQGLSTEAFFGQGTRLTVV.

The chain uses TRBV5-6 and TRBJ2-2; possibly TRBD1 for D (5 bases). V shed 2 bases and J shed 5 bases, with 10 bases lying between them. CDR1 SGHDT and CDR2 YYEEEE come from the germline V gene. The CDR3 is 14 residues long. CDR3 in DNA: TGTGCCAGCAGCTTCTTGGGGCGGACCGGGGAGCTGTTTTTT. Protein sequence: CASSFLGRTGELFF.

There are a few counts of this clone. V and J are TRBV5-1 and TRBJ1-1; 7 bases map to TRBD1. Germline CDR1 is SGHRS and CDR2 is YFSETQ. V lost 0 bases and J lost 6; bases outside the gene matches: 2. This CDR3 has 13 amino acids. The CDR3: CASSLVQGAEAFF. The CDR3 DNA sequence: TGCGCCAGCAGCTTGGTTCAGGGGGCTGAAGCTTTCTTT.

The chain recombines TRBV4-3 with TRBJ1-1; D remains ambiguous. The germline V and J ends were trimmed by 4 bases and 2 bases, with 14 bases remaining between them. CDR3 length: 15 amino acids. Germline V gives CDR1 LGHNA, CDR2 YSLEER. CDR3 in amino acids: CASSPQFYPNTEAFF. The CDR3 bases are TGCGCCAGCAGCCCACAGTTTTACCCCAACACTGAAGCTTTCTTT.

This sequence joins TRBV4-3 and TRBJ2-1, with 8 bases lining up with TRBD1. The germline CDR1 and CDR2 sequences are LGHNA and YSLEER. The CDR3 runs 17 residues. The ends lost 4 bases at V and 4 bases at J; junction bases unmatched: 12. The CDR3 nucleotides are TGCGCCAGCAGCCCCTCCCCGCAGGGGGCATTATACAATGAGCAGTTCTTC. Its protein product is CASSPSPQGALYNEQFF.

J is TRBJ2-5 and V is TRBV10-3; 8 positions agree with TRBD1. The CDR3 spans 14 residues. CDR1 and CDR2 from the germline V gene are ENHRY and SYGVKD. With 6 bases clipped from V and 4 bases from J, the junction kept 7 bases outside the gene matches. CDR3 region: CAIREDRGRETQYF. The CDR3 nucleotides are TGTGCCATCAGGGAAGACAGGGGCCGAGAGACCCAGTACTTC.

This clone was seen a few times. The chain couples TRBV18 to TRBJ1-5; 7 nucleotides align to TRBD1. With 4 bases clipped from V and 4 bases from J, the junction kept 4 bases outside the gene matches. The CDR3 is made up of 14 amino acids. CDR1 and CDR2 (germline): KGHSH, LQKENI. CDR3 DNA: TGTGCCAGCTCACAGGGACAGTCTAATCAGCCCCAGCATTTT. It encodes CASSQGQSNQPQHF.

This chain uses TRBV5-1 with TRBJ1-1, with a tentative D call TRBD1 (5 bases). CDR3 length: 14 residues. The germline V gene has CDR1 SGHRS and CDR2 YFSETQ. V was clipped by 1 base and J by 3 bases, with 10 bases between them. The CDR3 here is CASSLRAGDTEAFF. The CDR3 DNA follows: TGCGCCAGCAGCTTGAGGGCGGGGGACACTGAAGCTTTCTTT.

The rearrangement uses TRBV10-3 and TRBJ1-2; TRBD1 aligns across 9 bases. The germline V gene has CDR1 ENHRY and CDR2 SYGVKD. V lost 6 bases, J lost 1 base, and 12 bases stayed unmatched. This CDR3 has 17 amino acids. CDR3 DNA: TGTGCCATCAGGACCGGGACAGGGCTCGGGGATAACTATGGCTACACCTTC. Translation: CAIRTGTGLGDNYGYTF.

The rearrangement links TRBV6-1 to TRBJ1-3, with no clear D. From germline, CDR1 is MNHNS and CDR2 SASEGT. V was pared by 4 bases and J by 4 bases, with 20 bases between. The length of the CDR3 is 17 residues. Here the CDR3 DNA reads TGTGCCAGCAGTGGCGTTGAGGGAAGGGCGAGAGGAAACACCATATATTTT. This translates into CASSGVEGRARGNTIYF.

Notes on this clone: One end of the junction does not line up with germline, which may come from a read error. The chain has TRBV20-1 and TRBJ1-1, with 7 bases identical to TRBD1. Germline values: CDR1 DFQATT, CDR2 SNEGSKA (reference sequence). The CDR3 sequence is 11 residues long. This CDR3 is CSARETGSALF. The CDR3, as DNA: TGCAGTGCTAGAGAGACAGGGTCGGCCCTCTTT.

The DNA of the CDR3 is TGTGCCAGCAGTTTATCGCCAGGCGCTAACTATGGCTACACCTTC. Translating it yields CASSLSPGANYGYTF. V and J are TRBV27 and TRBJ1-2, with D hard to call. The CDR3 length is 15 residues. Germline V lookup: CDR1 MNHEY, CDR2 SMNVEV (reference sequence). V dropped 0 bases and J dropped 0 bases, with 8 bases sitting between them.

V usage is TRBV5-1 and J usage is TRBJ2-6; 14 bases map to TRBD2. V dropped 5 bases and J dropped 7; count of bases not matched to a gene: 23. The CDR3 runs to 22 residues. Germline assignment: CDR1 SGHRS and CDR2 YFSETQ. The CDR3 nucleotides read TGCGCCAGCAGGGGGCGGGGACTAGCGGGGGCCTACGGTGCCTTTACAGCCAACGTCCTGACTTTC. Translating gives CASRGRGLAGAYGAFTANVLTF.

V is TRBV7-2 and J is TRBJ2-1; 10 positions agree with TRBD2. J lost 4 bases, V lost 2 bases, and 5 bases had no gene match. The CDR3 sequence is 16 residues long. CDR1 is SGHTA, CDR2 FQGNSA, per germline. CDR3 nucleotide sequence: TGTGCCAGCAGCTTAATGCCGACTAGCGGGTACAATGAGCAGTTCTTC. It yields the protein CASSLMPTSGYNEQFF.

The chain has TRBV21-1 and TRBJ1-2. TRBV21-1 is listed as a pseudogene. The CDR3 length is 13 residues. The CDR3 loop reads CASPRQGGRGYTF. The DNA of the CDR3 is TGTGCCAGTCCCAGGCAGGGAGGTAGAGGCTACACCTTC.

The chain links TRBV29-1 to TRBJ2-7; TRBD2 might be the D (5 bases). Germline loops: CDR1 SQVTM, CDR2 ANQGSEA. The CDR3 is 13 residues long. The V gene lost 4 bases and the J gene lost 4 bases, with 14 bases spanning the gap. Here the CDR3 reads CSVVSSGGYEQYF. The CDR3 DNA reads TGCAGCGTTGTATCTAGTGGCGGGTACGAGCAGTACTTC.

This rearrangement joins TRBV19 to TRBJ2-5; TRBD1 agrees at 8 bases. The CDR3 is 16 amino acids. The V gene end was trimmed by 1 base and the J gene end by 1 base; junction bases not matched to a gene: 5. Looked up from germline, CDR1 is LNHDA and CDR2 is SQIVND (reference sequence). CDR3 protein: CASSIADRGGQETQYF. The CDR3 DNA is TGTGCCAGTAGTATAGCTGACAGGGGAGGCCAAGAGACCCAGTACTTC.

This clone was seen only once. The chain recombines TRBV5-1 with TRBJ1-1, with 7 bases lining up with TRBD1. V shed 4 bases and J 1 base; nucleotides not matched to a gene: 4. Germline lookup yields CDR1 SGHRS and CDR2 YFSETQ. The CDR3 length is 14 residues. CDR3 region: CASSRRQGNTEAFF. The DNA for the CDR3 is TGCGCCAGCAGCAGACGACAGGGGAACACTGAAGCTTTCTTT.

Here the CDR3 DNA reads TGCGCCAGCGGGGTCGGGGGCACTGAAGCTTTCTTT. Its translation is CASGVGGTEAFF. V is TRBV4-1 and J is TRBJ1-1, with TRBD1 as a possible D gene (5 bases). The CDR3 length is 12 residues. CDR1 and CDR2 (germline): MGHRA, YSYEKL. Trimming pared 8 bases from V and 4 bases from J, leaving 11 bases between.